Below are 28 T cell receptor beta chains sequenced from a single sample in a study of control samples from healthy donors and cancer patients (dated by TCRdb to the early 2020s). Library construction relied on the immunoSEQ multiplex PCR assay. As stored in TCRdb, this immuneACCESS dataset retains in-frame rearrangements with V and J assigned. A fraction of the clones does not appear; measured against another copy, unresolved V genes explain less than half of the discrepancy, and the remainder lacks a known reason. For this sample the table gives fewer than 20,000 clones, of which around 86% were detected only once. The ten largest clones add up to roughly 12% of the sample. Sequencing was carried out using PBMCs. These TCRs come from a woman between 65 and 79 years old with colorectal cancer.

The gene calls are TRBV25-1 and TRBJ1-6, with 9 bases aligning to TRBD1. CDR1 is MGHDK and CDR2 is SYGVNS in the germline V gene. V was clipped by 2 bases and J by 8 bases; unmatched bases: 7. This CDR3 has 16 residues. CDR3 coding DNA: TGTGCCAGCAGTGAACGTGGAGGGACAGGGCATTCACCCCTCCACTTT. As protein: CASSERGGTGHSPLHF.

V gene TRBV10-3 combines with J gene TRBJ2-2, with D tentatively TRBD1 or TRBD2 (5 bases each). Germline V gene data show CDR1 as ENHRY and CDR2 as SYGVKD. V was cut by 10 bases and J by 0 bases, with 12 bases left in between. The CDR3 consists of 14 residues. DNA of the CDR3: TGTGCCAGCAGGGAGTTCGCGAACACCGGGGAGCTGTTTTTT. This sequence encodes CASREFANTGELFF.

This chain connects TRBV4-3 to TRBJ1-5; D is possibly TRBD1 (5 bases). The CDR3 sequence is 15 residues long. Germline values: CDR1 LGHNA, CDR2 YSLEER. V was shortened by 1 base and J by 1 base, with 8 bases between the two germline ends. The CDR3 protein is CASSQGGGSNQPQHF. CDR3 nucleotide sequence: TGCGCCAGCAGCCAAGGGGGGGGAAGCAATCAGCCCCAGCATTTT.

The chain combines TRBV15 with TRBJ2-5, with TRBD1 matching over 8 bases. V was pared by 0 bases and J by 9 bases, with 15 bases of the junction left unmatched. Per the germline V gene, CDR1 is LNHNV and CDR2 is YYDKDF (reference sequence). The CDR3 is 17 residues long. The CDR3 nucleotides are TGTGCCACCAGCAGAGACTTGCCTTGGGACAGGCCCATGTCCCAGTACTTC. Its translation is CATSRDLPWDRPMSQYF. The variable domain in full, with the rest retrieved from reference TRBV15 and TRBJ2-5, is DAMVIQNPRYQVTQFGKPVTLSCSQTLNHNVMYWYQQKSSQAPKLLFHYYDKDFNNEADTPDNFQSRRPNTSFCFLDIRSPGLGDTAMYLCATSRDLPWDRPMSQYFGPGTRLLVL.

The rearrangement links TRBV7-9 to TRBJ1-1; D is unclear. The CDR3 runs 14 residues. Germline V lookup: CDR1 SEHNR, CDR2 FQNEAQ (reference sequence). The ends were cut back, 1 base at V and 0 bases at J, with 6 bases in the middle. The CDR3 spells CASSLVNLNTEAFF. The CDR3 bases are TGTGCCAGCAGCTTAGTAAACTTGAACACTGAAGCTTTCTTT.

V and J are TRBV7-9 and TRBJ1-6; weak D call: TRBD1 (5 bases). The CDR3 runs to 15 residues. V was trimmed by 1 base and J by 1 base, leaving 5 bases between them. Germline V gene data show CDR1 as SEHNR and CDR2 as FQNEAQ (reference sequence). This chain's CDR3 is CASSLGGSYNSPLHF. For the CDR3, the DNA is TGTGCCAGCAGCTTAGGGGGGTCCTATAATTCACCCCTCCACTTT.

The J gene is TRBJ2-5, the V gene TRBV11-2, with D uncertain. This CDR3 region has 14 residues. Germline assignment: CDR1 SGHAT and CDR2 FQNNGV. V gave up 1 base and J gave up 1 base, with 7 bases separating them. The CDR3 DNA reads TGTGCCAGCAGCTTAGTACGACTCCAAGAGACCCAGTACTTC. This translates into CASSLVRLQETQYF.

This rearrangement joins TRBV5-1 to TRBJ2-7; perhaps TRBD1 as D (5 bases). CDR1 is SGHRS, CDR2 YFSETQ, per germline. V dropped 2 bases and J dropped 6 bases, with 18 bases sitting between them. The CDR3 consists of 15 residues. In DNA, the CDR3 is TGCGCCAGCAGCTTTGGGCCCCCTGGGGCTGGCGAGCAGTACTTC. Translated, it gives CASSFGPPGAGEQYF.

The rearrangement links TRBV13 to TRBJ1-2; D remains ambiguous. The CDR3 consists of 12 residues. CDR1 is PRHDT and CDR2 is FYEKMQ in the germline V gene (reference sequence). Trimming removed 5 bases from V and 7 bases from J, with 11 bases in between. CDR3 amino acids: CASSQNQAGYTF. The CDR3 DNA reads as TGTGCCAGCAGCCAAAACCAGGCTGGCTACACCTTC.

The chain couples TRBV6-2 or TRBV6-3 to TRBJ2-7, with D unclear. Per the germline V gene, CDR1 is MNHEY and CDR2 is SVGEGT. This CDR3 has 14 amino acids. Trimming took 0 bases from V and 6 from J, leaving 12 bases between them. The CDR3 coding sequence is TGTGCCAGCAGTTACTCTTCCTTGGTTCGCGAGCAGTACTTC. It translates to CASSYSSLVREQYF.

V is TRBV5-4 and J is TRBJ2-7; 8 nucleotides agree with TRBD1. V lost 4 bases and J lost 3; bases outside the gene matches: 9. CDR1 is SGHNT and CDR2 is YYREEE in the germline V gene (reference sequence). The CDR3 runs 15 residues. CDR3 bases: TGTGCCAGCAGCCAGGACAGGGCGGAGATCTACGAGCAGTACTTC. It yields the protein CASSQDRAEIYEQYF.

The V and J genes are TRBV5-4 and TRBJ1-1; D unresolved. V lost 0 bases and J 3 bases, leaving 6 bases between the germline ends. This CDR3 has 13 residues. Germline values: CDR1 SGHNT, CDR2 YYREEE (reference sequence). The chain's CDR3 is CASSLGWDTEAFF. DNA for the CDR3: TGTGCCAGCAGCTTGGGTTGGGACACTGAAGCTTTCTTT.

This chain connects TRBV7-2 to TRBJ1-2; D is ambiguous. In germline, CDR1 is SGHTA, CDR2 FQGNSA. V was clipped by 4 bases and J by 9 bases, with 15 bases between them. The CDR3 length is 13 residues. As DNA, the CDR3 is TGTGCCAGCAGCTACCTTGAGGACCGGCGCTACACCTTC. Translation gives CASSYLEDRRYTF.

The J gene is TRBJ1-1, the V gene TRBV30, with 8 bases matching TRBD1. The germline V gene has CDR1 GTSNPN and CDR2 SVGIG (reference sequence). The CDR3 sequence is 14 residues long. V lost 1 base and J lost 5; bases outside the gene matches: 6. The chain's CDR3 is CAWSAQGARTEAFF. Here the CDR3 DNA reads TGTGCCTGGAGTGCCCAGGGGGCGCGTACTGAAGCTTTCTTT.

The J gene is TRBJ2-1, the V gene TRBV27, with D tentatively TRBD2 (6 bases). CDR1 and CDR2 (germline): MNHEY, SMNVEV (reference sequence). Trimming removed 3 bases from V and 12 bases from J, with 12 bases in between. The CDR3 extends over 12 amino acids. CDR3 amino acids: CASSFRDSAQFF. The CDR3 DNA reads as TGTGCCAGCAGTTTCCGGGACTCCGCGCAGTTCTTC.

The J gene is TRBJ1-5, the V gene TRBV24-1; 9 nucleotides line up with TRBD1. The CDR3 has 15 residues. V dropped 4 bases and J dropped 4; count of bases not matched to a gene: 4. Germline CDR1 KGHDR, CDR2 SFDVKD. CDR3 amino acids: CATSEPGTGNQPQHF. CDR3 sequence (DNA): TGTGCCACCAGTGAGCCCGGGACAGGGAATCAGCCCCAGCATTTT.

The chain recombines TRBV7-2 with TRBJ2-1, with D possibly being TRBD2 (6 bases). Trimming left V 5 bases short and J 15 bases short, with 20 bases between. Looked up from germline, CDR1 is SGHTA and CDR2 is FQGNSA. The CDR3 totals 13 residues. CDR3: CASSPGLPRGLFF. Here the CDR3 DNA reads TGTGCCAGCAGCCCCGGACTACCTCGGGGTTTGTTCTTC.

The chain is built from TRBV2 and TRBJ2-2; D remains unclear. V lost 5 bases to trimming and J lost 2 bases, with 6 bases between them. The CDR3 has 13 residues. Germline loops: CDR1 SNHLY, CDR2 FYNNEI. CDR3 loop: CASSQDNTGELFF. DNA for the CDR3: TGTGCCAGCAGTCAAGACAACACCGGGGAGCTGTTTTTT.

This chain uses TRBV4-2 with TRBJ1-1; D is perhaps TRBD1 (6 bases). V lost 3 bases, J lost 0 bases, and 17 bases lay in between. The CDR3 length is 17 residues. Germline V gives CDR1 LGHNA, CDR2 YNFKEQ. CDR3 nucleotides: TGTGCCAGCAGCCACCGGGCCCAGGGGTCCATGAACACTGAAGCTTTCTTT. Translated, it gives CASSHRAQGSMNTEAFF.

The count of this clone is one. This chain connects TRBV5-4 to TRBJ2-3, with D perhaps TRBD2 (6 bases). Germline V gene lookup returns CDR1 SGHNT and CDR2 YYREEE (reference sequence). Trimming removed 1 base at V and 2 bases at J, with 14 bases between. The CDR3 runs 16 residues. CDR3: CASSLWRDGYTDTQYF. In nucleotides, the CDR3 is TGTGCCAGCAGCTTGTGGCGGGATGGGTACACAGATACGCAGTATTTT.

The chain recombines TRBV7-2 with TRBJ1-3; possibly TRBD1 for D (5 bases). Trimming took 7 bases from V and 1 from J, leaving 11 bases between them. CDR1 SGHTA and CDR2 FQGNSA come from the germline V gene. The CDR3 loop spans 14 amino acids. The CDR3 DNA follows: TGTGCCAGCAACCTGGGGGGATCTGGAAACACCATATATTTT. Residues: CASNLGGSGNTIYF.

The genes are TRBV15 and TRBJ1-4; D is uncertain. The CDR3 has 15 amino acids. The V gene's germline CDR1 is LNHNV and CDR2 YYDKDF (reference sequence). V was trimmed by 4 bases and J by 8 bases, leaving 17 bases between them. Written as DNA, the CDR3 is TGTGCCACCAGCACGGGTGGAGGCCTCGGAGAAAAACTGTTTTTT. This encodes CATSTGGGLGEKLFF.

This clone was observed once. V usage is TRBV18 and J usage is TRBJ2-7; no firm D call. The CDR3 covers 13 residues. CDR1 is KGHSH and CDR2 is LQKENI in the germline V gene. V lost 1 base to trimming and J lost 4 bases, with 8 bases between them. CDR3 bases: TGTGCCAGCTCACCACTAAATGGATACGAGCAGTACTTC. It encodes CASSPLNGYEQYF.

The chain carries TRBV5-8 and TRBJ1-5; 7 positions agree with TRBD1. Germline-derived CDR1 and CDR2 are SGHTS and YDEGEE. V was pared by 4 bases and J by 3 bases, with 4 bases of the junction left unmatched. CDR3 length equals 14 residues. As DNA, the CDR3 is TGTGCCAGCAGCGTGACAGGGTTCAATCAGCCCCAGCATTTT. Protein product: CASSVTGFNQPQHF.

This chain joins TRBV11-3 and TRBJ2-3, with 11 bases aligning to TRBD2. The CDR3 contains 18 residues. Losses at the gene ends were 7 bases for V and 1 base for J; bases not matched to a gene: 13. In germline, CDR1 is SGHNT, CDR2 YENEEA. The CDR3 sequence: CASKPGTSGFWGTDTQYF. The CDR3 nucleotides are TGTGCCAGCAAACCCGGGACTAGCGGTTTTTGGGGCACAGATACGCAGTATTTT.

The DNA of the CDR3 is TGTGCCAGCAGCTTACAGTCCCGAAACGAGCAGTACTTC. Protein product: CASSLQSRNEQYF. The V call is TRBV7-2, the J call TRBJ2-7; no clear D. This CDR3 is 13 amino acids long. The V end lost 2 bases, the J end lost 5 bases, and 10 bases lay between the germline ends. Germline V lookup: CDR1 SGHTA, CDR2 FQGNSA.

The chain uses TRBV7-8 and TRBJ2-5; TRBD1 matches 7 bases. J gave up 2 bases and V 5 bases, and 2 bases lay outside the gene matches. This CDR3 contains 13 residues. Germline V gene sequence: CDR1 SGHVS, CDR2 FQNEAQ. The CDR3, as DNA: TGTGCCAGCAGCCGGGACAGTCAAGAGACCCAGTACTTC. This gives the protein CASSRDSQETQYF. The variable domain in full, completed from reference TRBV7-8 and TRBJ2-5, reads GAGVSQSPRYKVAKRGQDVALRCDPISGHVSLFWYQQALGQGPEFLTYFQNEAQLDKSGLPSDRFFAERPEGSVSTLKIQRTQQEDSAVYLCASSRDSQETQYFGPGTRLLVL.

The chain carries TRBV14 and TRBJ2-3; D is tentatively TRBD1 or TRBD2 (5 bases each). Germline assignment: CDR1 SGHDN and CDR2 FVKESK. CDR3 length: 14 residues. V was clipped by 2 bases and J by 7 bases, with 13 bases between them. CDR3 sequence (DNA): TGTGCCAGCAGCCAAACTGGGGGAGTAAATACGCAGTATTTT. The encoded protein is CASSQTGGVNTQYF.